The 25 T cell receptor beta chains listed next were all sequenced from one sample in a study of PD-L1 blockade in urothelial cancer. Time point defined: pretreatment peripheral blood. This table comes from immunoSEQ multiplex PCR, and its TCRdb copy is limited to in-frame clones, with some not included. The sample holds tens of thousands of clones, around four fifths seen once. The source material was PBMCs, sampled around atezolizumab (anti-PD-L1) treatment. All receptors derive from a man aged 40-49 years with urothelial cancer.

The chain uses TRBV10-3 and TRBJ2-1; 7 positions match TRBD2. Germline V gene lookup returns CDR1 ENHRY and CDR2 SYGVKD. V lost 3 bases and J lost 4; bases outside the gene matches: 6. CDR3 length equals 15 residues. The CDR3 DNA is TGTGCCATCAGTGATGGCGGGAGAGCTTACAATGAGCAGTTCTTC. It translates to CAISDGGRAYNEQFF.

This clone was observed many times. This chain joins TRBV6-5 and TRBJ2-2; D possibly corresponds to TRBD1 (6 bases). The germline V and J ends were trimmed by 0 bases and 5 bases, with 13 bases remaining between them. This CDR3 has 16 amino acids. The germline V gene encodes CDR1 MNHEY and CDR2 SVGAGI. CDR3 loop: CASSYSNRAGTGELFF. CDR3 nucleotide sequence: TGTGCCAGCAGTTACTCGAACAGGGCAGGTACCGGGGAGCTGTTTTTT.

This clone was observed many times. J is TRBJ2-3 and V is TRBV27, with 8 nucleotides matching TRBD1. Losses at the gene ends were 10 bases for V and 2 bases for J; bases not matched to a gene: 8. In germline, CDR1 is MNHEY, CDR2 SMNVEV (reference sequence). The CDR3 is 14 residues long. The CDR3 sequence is CATHMTGDTDTQYF. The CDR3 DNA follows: TGTGCCACCCATATGACAGGGGACACAGATACGCAGTATTTT.

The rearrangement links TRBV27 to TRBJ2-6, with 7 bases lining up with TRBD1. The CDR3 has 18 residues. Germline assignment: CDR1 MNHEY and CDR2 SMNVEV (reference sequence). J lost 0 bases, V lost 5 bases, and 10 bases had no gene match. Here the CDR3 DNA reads TGTGCCAGCAGTGACAGGGTTCTTACTTTCTCTGGGGCCAACGTCCTGACTTTC. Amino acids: CASSDRVLTFSGANVLTF.

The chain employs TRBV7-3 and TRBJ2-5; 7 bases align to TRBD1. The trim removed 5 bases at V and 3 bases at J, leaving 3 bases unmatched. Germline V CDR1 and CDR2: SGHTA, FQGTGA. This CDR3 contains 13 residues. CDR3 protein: CASSRDREETQYF. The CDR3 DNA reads TGTGCCAGCAGCCGAGACAGGGAAGAGACCCAGTACTTC.

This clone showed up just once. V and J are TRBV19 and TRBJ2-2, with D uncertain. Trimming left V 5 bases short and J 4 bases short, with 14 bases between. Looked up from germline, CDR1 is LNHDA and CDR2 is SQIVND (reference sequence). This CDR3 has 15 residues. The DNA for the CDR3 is TGTGCCAGTAGTGGGCTTACAGCCGGCACCGGGGAGCTGTTTTTT. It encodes CASSGLTAGTGELFF.

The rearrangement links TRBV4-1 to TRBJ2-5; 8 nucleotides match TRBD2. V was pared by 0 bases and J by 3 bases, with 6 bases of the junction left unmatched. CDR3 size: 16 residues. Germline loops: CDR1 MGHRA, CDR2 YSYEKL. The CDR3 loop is CASSQDGRAGEETQYF. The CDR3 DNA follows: TGCGCCAGCAGCCAAGACGGGAGGGCTGGGGAAGAGACCCAGTACTTC.

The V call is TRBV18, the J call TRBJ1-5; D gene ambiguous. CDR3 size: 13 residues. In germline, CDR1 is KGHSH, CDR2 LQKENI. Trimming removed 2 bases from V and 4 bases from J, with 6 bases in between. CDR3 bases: TGTGCCAGCTCACCAGGGGAGAATCAGCCCCAGCATTTT. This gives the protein CASSPGENQPQHF. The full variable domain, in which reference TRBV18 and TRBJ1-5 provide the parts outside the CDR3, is NAGVMQNPRHLVRRRGQEARLRCSPMKGHSHVYWYRQLPEEGLKFMVYLQKENIIDESGMPKERFSAEFPKEGPSILRIQQVVRGDSAAYFCASSPGENQPQHFGDGTRLSIL.

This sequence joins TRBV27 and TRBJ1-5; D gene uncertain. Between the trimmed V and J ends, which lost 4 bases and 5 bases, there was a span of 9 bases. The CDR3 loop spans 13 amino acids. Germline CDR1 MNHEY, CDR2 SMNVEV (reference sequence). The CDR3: CASSWRHYQPQHF. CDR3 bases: TGTGCCAGCAGTTGGCGACATTATCAGCCCCAGCATTTT.

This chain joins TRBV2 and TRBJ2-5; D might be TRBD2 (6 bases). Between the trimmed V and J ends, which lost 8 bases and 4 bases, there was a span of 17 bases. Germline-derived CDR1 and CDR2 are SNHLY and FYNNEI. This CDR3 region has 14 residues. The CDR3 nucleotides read TGTGCCAGCCAAGTAAGGAGCGGGCCAGAGACCCAGTACTTC. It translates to CASQVRSGPETQYF.

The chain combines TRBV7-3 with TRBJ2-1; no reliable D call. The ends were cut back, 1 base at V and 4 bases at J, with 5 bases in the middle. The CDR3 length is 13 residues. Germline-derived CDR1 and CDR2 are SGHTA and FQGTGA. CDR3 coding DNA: TGTGCCAGCAGCTTAAATAAATACAATGAGCAGTTCTTC. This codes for CASSLNKYNEQFF.

DNA of the CDR3: TGTGCCAGCAGCTTGACGGGACAAAACAATGAGCAGTTCTTC. It codes for CASSLTGQNNEQFF. V usage is TRBV7-3 and J usage is TRBJ2-1, with D perhaps TRBD1 (6 bases). Per the germline V gene, CDR1 is SGHTA and CDR2 is FQGTGA. Trimming stripped 3 bases from V and 5 bases from J, with 11 bases between. The CDR3 is 14 amino acids.

CDR3 DNA: TGCGCCAGCAGCCGCGGACTAGGTGGAACCCGCACAGATACGCAGTATTTT. Amino acid sequence: CASSRGLGGTRTDTQYF. The chain combines TRBV5-1 with TRBJ2-3; 7 nucleotides align to TRBD2. The germline gives CDR1 SGHRS, CDR2 YFSETQ. The CDR3 has 17 residues. V gave up 4 bases and J gave up 1 base; unmatched junction bases: 12.

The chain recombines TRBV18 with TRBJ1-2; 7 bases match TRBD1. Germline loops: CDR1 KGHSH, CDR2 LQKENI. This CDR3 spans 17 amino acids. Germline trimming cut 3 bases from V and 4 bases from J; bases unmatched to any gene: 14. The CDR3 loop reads CASSPQDRDRGTYGYTF. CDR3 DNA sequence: TGTGCCAGCTCACCGCAGGATCGGGACAGAGGAACCTATGGCTACACCTTC.

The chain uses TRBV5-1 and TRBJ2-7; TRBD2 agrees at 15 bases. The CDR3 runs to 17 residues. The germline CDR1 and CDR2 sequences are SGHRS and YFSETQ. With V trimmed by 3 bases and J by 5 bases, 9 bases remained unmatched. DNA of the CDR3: TGCGCCAGCAGCTGGTCCGGGACTAGCGGGAGGTTAAACGAGCAGTACTTC. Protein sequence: CASSWSGTSGRLNEQYF. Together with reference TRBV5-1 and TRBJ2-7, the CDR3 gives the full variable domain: KAGVTQTPRYLIKTRGQQVTLSCSPISGHRSVSWYQQTPGQGLQFLFEYFSETQRNKGNFPGRFSGRQFSNSRSEMNVSTLELGDSALYLCASSWSGTSGRLNEQYFGPGTRLTVT.

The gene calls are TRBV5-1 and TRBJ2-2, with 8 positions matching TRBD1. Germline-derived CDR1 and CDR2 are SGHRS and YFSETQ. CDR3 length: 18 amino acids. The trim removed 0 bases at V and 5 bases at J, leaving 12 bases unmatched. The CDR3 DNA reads TGCGCCAGCAGCTTGGAGGCCAGGGGGCGGACAAGGACCGGGGAGCTGTTTTTT. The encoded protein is CASSLEARGRTRTGELFF.

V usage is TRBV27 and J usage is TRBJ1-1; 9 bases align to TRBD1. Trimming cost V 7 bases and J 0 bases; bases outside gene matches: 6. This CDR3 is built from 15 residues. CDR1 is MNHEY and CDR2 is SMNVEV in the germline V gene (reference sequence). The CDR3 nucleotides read TGTGCCAGCAACAACAGGGGGCCCCTGAACACTGAAGCTTTCTTT. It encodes CASNNRGPLNTEAFF.

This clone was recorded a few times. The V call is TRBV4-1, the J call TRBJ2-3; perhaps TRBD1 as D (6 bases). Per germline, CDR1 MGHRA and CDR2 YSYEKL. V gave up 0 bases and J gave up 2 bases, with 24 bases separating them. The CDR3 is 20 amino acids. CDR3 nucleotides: TGCGCCAGCAGCCAAGATGGCGCCGGATCAGGGGTCTCTAACACAGATACGCAGTATTTT. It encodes CASSQDGAGSGVSNTDTQYF.

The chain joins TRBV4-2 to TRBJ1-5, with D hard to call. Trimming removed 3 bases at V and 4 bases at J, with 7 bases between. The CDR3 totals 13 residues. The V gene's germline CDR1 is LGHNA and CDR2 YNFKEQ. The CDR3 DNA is TGTGCCAGCAGCCAGCGGAGTAATCAGCCCCAGCATTTT. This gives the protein CASSQRSNQPQHF.

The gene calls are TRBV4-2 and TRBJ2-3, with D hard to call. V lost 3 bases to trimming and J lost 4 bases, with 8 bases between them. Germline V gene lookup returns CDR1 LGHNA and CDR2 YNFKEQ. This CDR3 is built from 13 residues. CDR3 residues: CASSQGSSDTQYF. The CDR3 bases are TGTGCCAGCAGCCAGGGCAGTTCAGATACGCAGTATTTT.

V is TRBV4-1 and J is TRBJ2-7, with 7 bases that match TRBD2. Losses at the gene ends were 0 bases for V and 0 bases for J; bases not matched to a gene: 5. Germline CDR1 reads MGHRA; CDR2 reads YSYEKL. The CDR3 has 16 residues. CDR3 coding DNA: TGCGCCAGCAGCCAAGAGGAGGGAGGGCGCTCCTACGAGCAGTACTTC. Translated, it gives CASSQEEGGRSYEQYF.

In DNA form, the CDR3 reads TGTGCCAGCAGCTTAGCAGGGGACCGCGAGCAGTACTTC. Protein product: CASSLAGDREQYF. The chain couples TRBV11-3 to TRBJ2-7; possible D gene TRBD1, 6 bases. The CDR3 spans 13 residues. The germline V gene has CDR1 SGHNT and CDR2 YENEEA. Trimming stripped 1 base from V and 6 bases from J, with 10 bases between.

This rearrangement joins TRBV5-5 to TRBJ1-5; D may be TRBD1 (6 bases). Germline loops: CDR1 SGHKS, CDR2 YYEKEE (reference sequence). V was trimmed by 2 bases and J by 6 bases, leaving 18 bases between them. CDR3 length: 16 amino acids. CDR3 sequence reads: CASSFDLDRWGQPQHF. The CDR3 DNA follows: TGTGCCAGCAGCTTTGATCTGGACAGATGGGGTCAGCCCCAGCATTTT.

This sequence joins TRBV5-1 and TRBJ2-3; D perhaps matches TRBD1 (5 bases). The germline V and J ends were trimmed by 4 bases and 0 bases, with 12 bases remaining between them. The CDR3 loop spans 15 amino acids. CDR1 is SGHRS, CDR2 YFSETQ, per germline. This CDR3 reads CASSRRQPSTDTQYF. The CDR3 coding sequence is TGCGCCAGCAGCCGTCGACAGCCTAGCACAGATACGCAGTATTTT.

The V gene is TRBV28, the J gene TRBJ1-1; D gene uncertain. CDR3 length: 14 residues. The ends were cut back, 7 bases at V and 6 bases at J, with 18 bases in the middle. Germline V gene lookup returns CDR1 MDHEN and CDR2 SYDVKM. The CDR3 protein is CASTATGVRSEAFF. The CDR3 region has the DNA TGTGCCAGCACCGCAACCGGGGTTCGGTCTGAAGCTTTCTTT.